The 20 T cell receptor beta chains reported below all come from one sample, sequenced in a study of cytomegalovirus exposure and HLA in healthy donors. PCR employed 60 Vbeta and 13 Jbeta primers. Repertoires were generated with immunoSEQ multiplex PCR, while TCRdb's copy carries only in-frame clones and drops some. The sample yields over 85,000 clones, 75% to 90% seen once. The specimen was PBMCs. The source of these receptors is a man aged 35 to 55 in good health and CMV-seronegative.

The chain is built from TRBV19 and TRBJ1-2, with TRBD1 as a possible D gene (5 bases). This CDR3 contains 13 residues. The germline gives CDR1 LNHDA, CDR2 SQIVND (reference sequence). V lost 6 bases and J lost 2, with 10 bases in between. The CDR3 region is CASRSRVNYGYTF. In DNA form, the CDR3 reads TGTGCCAGTAGAAGCAGGGTAAACTATGGCTACACCTTC.

This rearrangement joins TRBV6-1 to TRBJ2-1; 9 bases map to TRBD1. The CDR3 has 15 amino acids. The V and J ends lost 3 bases and 1 base, in that order; junction bases with no gene match: 1. From germline, CDR1 is MNHNS and CDR2 SASEGT. CDR3 bases: TGTGCCAGCAGTGAGGGGACAGGGTCCTACAATGAGCAGTTCTTC. This encodes CASSEGTGSYNEQFF.

DNA of the CDR3: TGTGCCAGCAGTTCCGGGAGTGGGTACGAGCAGTACTTC. Translation gives CASSSGSGYEQYF. The chain links TRBV28 to TRBJ2-7; TRBD2 is a possible D gene (6 bases). This CDR3 is 13 amino acids long. Trimming took off 4 bases at V and 4 bases at J, with 11 bases between the two ends. CDR1 and CDR2 (germline): MDHEN, SYDVKM.

The chain links TRBV5-4 to TRBJ1-2; 9 bases map to TRBD1. Germline-derived CDR1 and CDR2 are SGHNT and YYREEE (reference sequence). CDR3 size: 12 residues. The V segment lost 4 bases and the J segment 7 bases; nucleotides outside the gene matches: 2. CDR3 sequence reads: CASSRDRAGYTF. The CDR3 DNA follows: TGTGCCAGCAGCCGGGACAGGGCTGGCTACACCTTC.

This chain's CDR3 is CASSYMGGNEKLFF. The CDR3 nucleotides are TGTGCCAGCAGTTACATGGGCGGGAATGAAAAACTGTTTTTT. This chain connects TRBV6-5 to TRBJ1-4; D remains ambiguous. The CDR3 loop spans 14 amino acids. Trimming cost V 2 bases and J 5 bases, with 9 bases left between them. Germline CDR1 is MNHEY and CDR2 is SVGAGI.

The chain employs TRBV6-5 and TRBJ2-3; 10 bases fit TRBD2. CDR1 and CDR2 from the germline V gene are MNHEY and SVGAGI. V shed 5 bases and J 7 bases; nucleotides not matched to a gene: 9. CDR3 length: 15 amino acids. The CDR3 bases are TGTGCCAGCAGTCTCTTAGCGGGGGGAGGGCATACGCAGTATTTT. Its translation is CASSLLAGGGHTQYF.

This clone was seen just once. The chain couples TRBV9 to TRBJ2-1, with a tentative D call TRBD1 (5 bases). The CDR3 extends over 14 amino acids. V lost 3 bases, J lost 8 bases, and 15 bases lay in between. CDR1 is SGDLS, CDR2 YYNGEE, per germline. The CDR3 sequence is CASSARPRGDEQFF. DNA for the CDR3: TGTGCCAGCAGCGCCCGACCAAGGGGCGATGAGCAGTTCTTC.

V and J are TRBV7-9 and TRBJ2-5, with D possibly matching TRBD2 (6 bases). The V gene's germline CDR1 is SEHNR and CDR2 FQNEAQ (reference sequence). V was cut by 3 bases and J by 2 bases, with 10 bases left in between. The CDR3 is 14 amino acids. CDR3 in DNA: TGTGCCAGCAGCTTGGGGGGACGTCAAGAGACCCAGTACTTC. Its translation: CASSLGGRQETQYF.

The chain recombines TRBV28 with TRBJ2-1; D is perhaps TRBD2 (6 bases). Germline V CDR1 and CDR2: MDHEN, SYDVKM. CDR3 length: 14 residues. Trimming removed 6 bases at V and 0 bases at J, with 9 bases between. The CDR3 bases are TGTGCCAGCAGGTGGGGGGACTCCTACAATGAGCAGTTCTTC. This sequence encodes CASRWGDSYNEQFF. Filled out from reference TRBV28 and TRBJ2-1, the complete variable domain reads DVKVTQSSRYLVKRTGEKVFLECVQDMDHENMFWYRQDPGLGLRLIYFSYDVKMKEKGDIPEGYSVSREKKERFSLILESASTNQTSMYLCASRWGDSYNEQFFGPGTRLTVL.

The chain has TRBV20-1 and TRBJ1-1; the D is unclear. This CDR3 is built from 11 residues. The V gene lost 7 bases and the J gene lost 2 bases, with 8 bases spanning the gap. Germline loops: CDR1 DFQATT, CDR2 SNEGSKA (reference sequence). The CDR3 sequence: CSVIRNTEAFF. The DNA for the CDR3 is TGCAGTGTGATCAGAAACACTGAAGCTTTCTTT.

This clone has only a few counts. The J gene is TRBJ1-2, the V gene TRBV28, with TRBD1 matching over 10 bases. CDR3 length: 14 amino acids. The germline V gene has CDR1 MDHEN and CDR2 SYDVKM. J gave up 7 bases and V 4 bases, and 6 bases lay outside the gene matches. CDR3 sequence: CASSSPGTGAGYTF. The CDR3 nucleotides read TGTGCCAGCAGTTCGCCCGGGACAGGGGCTGGCTACACCTTC.

The rearrangement joins TRBV20-1 to TRBJ1-2; no definite D call. This CDR3 comprises 11 residues. Germline CDR1 reads DFQATT; CDR2 reads SNEGSKA (reference sequence). Trimming cost V 5 bases and J 6 bases, with 10 bases left between them. CDR3 protein: CSAPLRDGYTF. The CDR3 DNA reads as TGCAGTGCTCCCTTGAGGGATGGCTACACCTTC.

The chain links TRBV10-3 to TRBJ1-1; perhaps TRBD1 as D (6 bases). Germline CDR1 and CDR2: ENHRY and SYGVKD. The CDR3 totals 14 residues. V lost 5 bases, J lost 11 bases, and 21 bases lay in between. This chain's CDR3 is CAISSTGGRVIAFF. In DNA form, the CDR3 reads TGTGCCATCAGTTCGACAGGTGGACGGGTAATTGCTTTCTTT.

J is TRBJ2-1 and V is TRBV10-3; TRBD2 matches 13 bases. The CDR3 contains 15 residues. Germline V gene data show CDR1 as ENHRY and CDR2 as SYGVKD. V dropped 7 bases and J dropped 8; count of bases not matched to a gene: 8. The CDR3 DNA sequence: TGTGCCATCACTAACACTAGCGGGGGGGCACATGAGCAGTTCTTC. Its protein product is CAITNTSGGAHEQFF.

V and J are TRBV18 and TRBJ1-2; 12 positions agree with TRBD1. Germline lookup yields CDR1 KGHSH and CDR2 LQKENI. The ends lost 3 bases at V and 7 bases at J; junction bases unmatched: 12. The CDR3 covers 17 residues. The CDR3 nucleotides read TGTGCCAGCTCACCCGGGACAGGGGGCTCTGGATTAAGTGGCTACACCTTC. Its translation: CASSPGTGGSGLSGYTF.

This clone was seen a few times. The chain links TRBV7-3 to TRBJ2-7; TRBD1 agrees at 8 bases. Trimming removed 5 bases from V and 4 bases from J; junction bases left unmatched: 4. There are 13 residues in the CDR3. Germline lookup yields CDR1 SGHTA and CDR2 FQGTGA. CDR3 protein: CASSTGQGYEQYF. Written as DNA, the CDR3 is TGTGCCAGCAGCACCGGACAGGGATACGAGCAGTACTTC.

This clone was detected a few times. The V and J genes are TRBV14 and TRBJ2-7, with D possibly TRBD1 on 6 matching bases. V was clipped by 2 bases and J by 3 bases, with 11 bases between them. This CDR3 comprises 14 residues. Germline values: CDR1 SGHDN, CDR2 FVKESK. The CDR3 region is CASSQSNRVYEQYF. CDR3 bases: TGTGCCAGCAGCCAAAGTAACAGGGTCTACGAGCAGTACTTC.

A few counts support this clone. The J gene is TRBJ1-4, the V gene TRBV5-4, with TRBD1 as a possible D gene (5 bases). V was trimmed by 5 bases and J by 11 bases, leaving 13 bases between them. The CDR3 has 12 residues. Looked up from germline, CDR1 is SGHNT and CDR2 is YYREEE (reference sequence). The CDR3 spells CASSNPGLKLFF. CDR3 bases: TGTGCCAGCAGTAACCCGGGACTTAAACTGTTTTTT. Looking up the rest from reference TRBV5-4 and TRBJ1-4 gives the full variable domain: ETGVTQSPTHLIKTRGQQVTLRCSSQSGHNTVSWYQQALGQGPQFIFQYYREEENGRGNFPPRFSGLQFPNYSSELNVNALELDDSALYLCASSNPGLKLFFGSGTQLSVL.

The chain is built from TRBV5-4 and TRBJ1-2; the match to TRBD1 covers 9 bases. The CDR3 is made up of 16 amino acids. Looked up from germline, CDR1 is SGHNT and CDR2 is YYREEE (reference sequence). Germline trimming cut 4 bases from V and 4 bases from J; bases unmatched to any gene: 11. The DNA of the CDR3 is TGTGCCAGCAGCCTAGACCGGGACAGGGTGGTCTATGGCTACACCTTC. Translation gives CASSLDRDRVVYGYTF.

The V call is TRBV4-3, the J call TRBJ2-3; 8 nucleotides line up with TRBD2. V was clipped by 3 bases and J by 1 base; unmatched bases: 3. CDR3 length equals 15 residues. The germline gives CDR1 LGHNA, CDR2 YSLEER. The CDR3 nucleotides read TGCGCCAGCAGCCACGATAGCGGGGGCACAGATACGCAGTATTTT. Protein: CASSHDSGGTDTQYF.